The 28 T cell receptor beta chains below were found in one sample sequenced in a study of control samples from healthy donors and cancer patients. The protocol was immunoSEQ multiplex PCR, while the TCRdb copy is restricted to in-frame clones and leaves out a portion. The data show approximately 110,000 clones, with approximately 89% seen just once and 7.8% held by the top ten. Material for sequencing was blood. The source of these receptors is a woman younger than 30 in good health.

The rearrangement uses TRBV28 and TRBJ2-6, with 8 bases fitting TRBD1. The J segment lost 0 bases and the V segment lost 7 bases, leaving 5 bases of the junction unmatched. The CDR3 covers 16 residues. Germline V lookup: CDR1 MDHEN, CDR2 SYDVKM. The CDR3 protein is CASKSGGPSGANVLTF. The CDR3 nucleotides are TGTGCCAGCAAGTCAGGGGGCCCCTCTGGGGCCAACGTCCTGACTTTC.

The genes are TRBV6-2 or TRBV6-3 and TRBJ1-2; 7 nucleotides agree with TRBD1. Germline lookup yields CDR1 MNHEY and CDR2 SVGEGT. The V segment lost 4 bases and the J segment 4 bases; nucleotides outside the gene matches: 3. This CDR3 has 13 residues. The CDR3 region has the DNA TGTGCCAGCAGTTGGGCAGGGGGCTATGGCTACACCTTC. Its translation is CASSWAGGYGYTF.

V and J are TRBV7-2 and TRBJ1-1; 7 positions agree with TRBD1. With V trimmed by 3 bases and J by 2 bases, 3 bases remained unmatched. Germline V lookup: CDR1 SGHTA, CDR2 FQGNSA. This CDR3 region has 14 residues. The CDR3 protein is CASSFRTGNTEAFF. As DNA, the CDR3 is TGTGCCAGCAGCTTTAGGACAGGCAACACTGAAGCTTTCTTT.

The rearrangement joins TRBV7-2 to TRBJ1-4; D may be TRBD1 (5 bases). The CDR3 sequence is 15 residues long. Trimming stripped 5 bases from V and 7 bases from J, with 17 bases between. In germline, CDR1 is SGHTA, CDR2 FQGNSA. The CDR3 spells CASSTDRPEGEKLFF. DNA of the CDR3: TGTGCCAGCAGCACAGACAGACCTGAGGGTGAAAAACTGTTTTTT.

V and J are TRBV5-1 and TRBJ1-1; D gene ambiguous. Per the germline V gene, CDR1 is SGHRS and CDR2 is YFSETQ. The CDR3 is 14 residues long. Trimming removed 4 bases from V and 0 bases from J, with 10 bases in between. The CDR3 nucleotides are TGCGCCAGCAGCCCGCTCTACATGAACACTGAAGCTTTCTTT. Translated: CASSPLYMNTEAFF. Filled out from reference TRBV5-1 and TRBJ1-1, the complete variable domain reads KAGVTQTPRYLIKTRGQQVTLSCSPISGHRSVSWYQQTPGQGLQFLFEYFSETQRNKGNFPGRFSGRQFSNSRSEMNVSTLELGDSALYLCASSPLYMNTEAFFGQGTRLTVV.

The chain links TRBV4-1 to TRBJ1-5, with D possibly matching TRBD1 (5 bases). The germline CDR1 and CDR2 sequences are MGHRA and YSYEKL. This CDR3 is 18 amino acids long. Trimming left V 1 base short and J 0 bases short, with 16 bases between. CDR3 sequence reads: CASSQVNFLGDSNQPQHF. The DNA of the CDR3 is TGCGCCAGCAGCCAAGTAAATTTTTTAGGGGATAGCAATCAGCCCCAGCATTTT.

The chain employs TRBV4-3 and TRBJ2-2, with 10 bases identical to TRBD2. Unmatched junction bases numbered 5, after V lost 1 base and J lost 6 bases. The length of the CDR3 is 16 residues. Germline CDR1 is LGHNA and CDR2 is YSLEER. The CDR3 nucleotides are TGCGCCAGCAGCCAAGCCCCTAGCGGGAGACCCGGGGAGCTGTTTTTT. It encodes CASSQAPSGRPGELFF.

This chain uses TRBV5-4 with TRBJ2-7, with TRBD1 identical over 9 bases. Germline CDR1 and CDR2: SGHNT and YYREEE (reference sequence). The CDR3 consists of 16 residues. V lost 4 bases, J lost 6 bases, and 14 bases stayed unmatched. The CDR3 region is CASSATTGTGNSEQYF. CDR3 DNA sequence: TGTGCCAGCAGCGCAACAACCGGGACAGGGAACTCCGAGCAGTACTTC.

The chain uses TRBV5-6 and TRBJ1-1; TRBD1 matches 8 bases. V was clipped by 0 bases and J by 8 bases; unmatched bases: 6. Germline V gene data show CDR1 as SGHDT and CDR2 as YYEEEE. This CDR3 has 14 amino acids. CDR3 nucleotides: TGTGCCAGCAGCTTGGAGACGGGGACAGGAGAAGCTTTCTTT. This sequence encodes CASSLETGTGEAFF.

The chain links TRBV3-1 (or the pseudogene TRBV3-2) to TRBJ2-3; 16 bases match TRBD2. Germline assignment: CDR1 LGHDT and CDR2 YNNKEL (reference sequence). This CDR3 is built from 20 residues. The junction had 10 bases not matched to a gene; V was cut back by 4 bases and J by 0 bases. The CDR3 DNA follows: TGTGCCAGCAGCCGCTACTCGGGACTAGCGGGGGGGACTAGCACAGATACGCAGTATTTT. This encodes CASSRYSGLAGGTSTDTQYF.

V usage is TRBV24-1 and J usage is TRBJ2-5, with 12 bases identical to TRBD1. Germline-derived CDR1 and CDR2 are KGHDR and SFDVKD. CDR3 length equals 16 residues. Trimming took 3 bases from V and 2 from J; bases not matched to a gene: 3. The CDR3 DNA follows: TGTGCCACCAGTGATACGGGACAGGGGGCTCAAGAGACCCAGTACTTC. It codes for CATSDTGQGAQETQYF.

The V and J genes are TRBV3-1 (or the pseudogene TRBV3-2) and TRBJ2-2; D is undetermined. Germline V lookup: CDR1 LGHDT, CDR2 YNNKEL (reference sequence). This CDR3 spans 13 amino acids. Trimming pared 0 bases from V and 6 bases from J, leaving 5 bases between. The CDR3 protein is CASSQDPSGELFF. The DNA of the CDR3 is TGTGCCAGCAGCCAAGATCCCTCCGGGGAGCTGTTTTTT.

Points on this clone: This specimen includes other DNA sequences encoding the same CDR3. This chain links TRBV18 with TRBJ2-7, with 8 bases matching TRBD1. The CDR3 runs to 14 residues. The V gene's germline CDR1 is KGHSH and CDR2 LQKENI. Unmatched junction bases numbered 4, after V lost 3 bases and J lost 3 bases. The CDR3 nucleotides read TGTGCCAGCTCACCGACAGGGGACCTCTACGAGCAGTACTTC. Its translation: CASSPTGDLYEQYF.

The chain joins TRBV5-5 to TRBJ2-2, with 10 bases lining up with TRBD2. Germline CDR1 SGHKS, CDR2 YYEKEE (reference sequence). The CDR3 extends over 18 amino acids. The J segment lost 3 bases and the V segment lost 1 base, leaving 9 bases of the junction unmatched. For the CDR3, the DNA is TGTGCCAGCAGCTTGAGCGGGGGGGCCCTGTTTGACACCGGGGAGCTGTTTTTT. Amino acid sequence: CASSLSGGALFDTGELFF.

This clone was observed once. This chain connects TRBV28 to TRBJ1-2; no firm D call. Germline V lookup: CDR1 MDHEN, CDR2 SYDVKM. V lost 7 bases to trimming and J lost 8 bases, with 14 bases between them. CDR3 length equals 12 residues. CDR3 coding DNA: TGTGCCAGCAACTCTCCCGGGCGGGGCTACACCTTC. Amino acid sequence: CASNSPGRGYTF.

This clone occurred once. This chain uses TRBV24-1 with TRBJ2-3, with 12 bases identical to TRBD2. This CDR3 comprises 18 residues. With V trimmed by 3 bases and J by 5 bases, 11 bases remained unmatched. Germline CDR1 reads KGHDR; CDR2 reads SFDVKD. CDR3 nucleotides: TGTGCCACCAGTGATATCCCCCCTCCTAGCGGGAGGGTAGATACGCAGTATTTT. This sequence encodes CATSDIPPPSGRVDTQYF.

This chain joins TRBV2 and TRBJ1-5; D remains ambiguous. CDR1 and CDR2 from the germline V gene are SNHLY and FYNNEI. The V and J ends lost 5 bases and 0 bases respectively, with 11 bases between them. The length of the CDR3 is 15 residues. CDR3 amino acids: CASSHNTNSNQPQHF. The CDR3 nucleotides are TGTGCCAGCAGTCACAACACGAATAGCAATCAGCCCCAGCATTTT. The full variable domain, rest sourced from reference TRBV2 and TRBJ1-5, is EPEVTQTPSHQVTQMGQEVILRCVPISNHLYFYWYRQILGQKVEFLVSFYNNEISEKSEIFDDQFSVERPDGSNFTLKIRSTKLEDSAMYFCASSHNTNSNQPQHFGDGTRLSIL.

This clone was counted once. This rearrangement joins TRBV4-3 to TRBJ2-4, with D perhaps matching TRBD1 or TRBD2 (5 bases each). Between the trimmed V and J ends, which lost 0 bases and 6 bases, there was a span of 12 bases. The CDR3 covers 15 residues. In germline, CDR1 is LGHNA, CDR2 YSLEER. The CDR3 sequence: CASSQDNWGTNIQYF. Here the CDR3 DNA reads TGCGCCAGCAGCCAAGATAATTGGGGGACAAACATTCAGTACTTC.

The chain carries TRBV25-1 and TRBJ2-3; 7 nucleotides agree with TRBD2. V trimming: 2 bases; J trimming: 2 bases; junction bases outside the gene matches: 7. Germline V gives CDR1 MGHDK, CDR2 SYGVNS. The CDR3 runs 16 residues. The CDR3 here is CASSEGTIGYTDTQYF. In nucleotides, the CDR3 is TGTGCCAGCAGTGAAGGGACTATAGGGTACACAGATACGCAGTATTTT.

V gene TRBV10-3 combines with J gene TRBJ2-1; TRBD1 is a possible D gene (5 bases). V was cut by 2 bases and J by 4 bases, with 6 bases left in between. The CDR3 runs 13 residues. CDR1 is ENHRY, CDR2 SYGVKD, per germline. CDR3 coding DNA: TGTGCCATCAGTGAGCCAGGGTACAATGAGCAGTTCTTC. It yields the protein CAISEPGYNEQFF.

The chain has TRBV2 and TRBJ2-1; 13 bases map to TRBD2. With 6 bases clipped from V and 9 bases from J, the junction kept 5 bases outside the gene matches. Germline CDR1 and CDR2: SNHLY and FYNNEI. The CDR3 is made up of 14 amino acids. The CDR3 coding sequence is TGTGCCAGCAGCACTAGCGGGGGGGCCGGTGAGCAGTTCTTC. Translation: CASSTSGGAGEQFF.

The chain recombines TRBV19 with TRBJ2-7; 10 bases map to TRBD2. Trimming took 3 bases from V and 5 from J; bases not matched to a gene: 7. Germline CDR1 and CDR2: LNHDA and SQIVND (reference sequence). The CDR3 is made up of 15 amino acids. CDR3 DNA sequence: TGTGCCAGTAGTATTATGACTAGCGGGTGGAACGAGCAGTACTTC. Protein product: CASSIMTSGWNEQYF.

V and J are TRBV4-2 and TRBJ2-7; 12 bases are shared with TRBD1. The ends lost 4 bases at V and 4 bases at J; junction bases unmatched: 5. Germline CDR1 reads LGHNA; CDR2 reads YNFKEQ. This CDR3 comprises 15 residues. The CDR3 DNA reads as TGTGCCAGCAGCCTTTCGGGACAGGGGGCATACGAGCAGTACTTC. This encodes CASSLSGQGAYEQYF.

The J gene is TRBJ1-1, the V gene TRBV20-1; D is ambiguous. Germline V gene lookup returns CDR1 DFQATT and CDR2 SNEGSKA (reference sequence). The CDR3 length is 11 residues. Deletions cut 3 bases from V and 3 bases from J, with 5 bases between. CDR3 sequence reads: CSASGDTEAFF. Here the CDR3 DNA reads TGCAGTGCTAGTGGGGACACTGAAGCTTTCTTT.

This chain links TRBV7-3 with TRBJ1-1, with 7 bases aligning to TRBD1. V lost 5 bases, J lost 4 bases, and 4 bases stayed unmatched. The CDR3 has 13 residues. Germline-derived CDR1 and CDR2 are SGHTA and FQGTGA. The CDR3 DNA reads TGTGCCAGCAGCATGGCAGGGGGCACTGAAGCTTTCTTT. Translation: CASSMAGGTEAFF.

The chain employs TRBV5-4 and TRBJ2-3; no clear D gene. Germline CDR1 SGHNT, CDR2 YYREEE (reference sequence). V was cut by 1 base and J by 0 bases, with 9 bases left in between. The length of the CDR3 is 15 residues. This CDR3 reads CASSLMLGSTDTQYF. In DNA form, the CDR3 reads TGTGCCAGCAGCTTGATGCTGGGAAGCACAGATACGCAGTATTTT. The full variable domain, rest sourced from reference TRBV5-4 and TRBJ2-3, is ETGVTQSPTHLIKTRGQQVTLRCSSQSGHNTVSWYQQALGQGPQFIFQYYREEENGRGNFPPRFSGLQFPNYSSELNVNALELDDSALYLCASSLMLGSTDTQYFGPGTRLTVL.

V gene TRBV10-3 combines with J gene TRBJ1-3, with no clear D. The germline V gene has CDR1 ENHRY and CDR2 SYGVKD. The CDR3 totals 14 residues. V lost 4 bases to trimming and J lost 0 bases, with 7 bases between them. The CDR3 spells CAISGGFSGNTIYF. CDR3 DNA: TGTGCCATCAGTGGCGGGTTCTCTGGAAACACCATATATTTT.

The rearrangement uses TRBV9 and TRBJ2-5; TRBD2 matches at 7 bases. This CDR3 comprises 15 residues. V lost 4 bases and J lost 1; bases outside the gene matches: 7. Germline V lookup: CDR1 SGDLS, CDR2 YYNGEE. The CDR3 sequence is CASSFSTSPQETQYF. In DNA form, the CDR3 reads TGTGCCAGCAGCTTCTCGACTAGCCCCCAAGAGACCCAGTACTTC.